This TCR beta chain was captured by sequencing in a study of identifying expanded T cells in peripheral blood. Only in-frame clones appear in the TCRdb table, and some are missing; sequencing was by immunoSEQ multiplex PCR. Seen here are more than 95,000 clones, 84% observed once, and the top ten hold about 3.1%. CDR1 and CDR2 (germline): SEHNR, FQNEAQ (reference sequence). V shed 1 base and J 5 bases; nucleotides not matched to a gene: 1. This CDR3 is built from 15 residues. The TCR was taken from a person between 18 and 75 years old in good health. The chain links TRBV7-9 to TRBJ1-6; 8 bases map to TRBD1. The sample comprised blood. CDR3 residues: CASSLGQGNNSPLHF. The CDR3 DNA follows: TGTGCCAGCAGCTTAGGACAGGGGAATAATTCACCCCTCCACTTT. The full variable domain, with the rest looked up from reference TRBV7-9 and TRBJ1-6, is DTGVSQNPRHKITKRGQNVTFRCDPISEHNRLYWYRQTLGQGPEFLTYFQNEAQLEKSRLLSDRFSAERPKGSFSTLEIQRTEQGDSAMYLCASSLGQGNNSPLHFGNGTRLTVT.